This T cell receptor (beta chain) derives from a study of low-dose radiotherapy and immunotherapy resistance in tumors. Study at large: Patients' oral aspirin dose was 300 mg daily across four cycles from cycle 1 day 1.

Specified time point: before trial treatment. Treatment combined nivolumab, ipilimumab, aspirin, low-dose cyclophosphamide and low-dose radiotherapy in a dose-escalation trial. Patients deemed eligible presented with advanced solid tumors lacking tumor-infiltrating lymphocytes. CDR1 SGHDN and CDR2 FVKESK come from the germline V gene. The CDR3 sequence is 15 residues long. The J segment lost 7 bases and the V segment lost 4 bases, leaving 9 bases of the junction unmatched. TRAV- and TRBV-specific primers were used for first-strand cDNA, which covered alpha and beta chains. For amplifying TCRs, the PCR ran for around 20 cycles with Phusion, which was used together with a constant-region primer and the adapter on the V primers. TCRdb reprocessed the reads with MiXCR, giving one entry per CDR3 protein. The sample shows 60,000 to 90,000 distinct CDR3 sequences, 30% to 40% of them seen only once.

J is TRBJ2-1 and V is TRBV14; 8 bases agree with TRBD1. The source is a female donor with ovarian cancer. The sample consisted of PBMCs, taken before treatment. Here the CDR3 reads CASSPYGQGGNEQFF. The CDR3 DNA reads TGTGCCAGCAGCCCGTACGGACAGGGCGGGAATGAGCAGTTCTTC.